The sequence of this T cell receptor (beta chain) was determined in a study of cytomegalovirus exposure and HLA in healthy donors. 13 Jbeta primers and 60 Vbeta primers were used for the PCR. The assay was immunoSEQ multiplex PCR, and TCRdb's table has in-frame clones only and misses some. The sample includes about 160,000 clones, 85% of them seen just once. Points on this clone: The antigen remains unidentified. One end of the junction is discordant with germline, which a read error may explain.

CDR3 length: 13 amino acids. From germline, CDR1 is SEHNR and CDR2 FQNEAQ (reference sequence). Study observations and caveats: Cytomegalovirus status was reportedly diagnosed by the classifier with high sensitivity and specificity.

The receptor's source is a boy aged 2 to 9 in good health and CMV-seronegative. The V gene is TRBV7-9, the J gene TRBJ1-2, with a weak D call TRBD1 (5 bases). The sequenced material came from PBMCs. CDR3 region: CSSSFIRVDGYTF. The CDR3 nucleotides read TGTTCCAGCAGCTTCATCAGGGTTGACGGCTACACCTTC.